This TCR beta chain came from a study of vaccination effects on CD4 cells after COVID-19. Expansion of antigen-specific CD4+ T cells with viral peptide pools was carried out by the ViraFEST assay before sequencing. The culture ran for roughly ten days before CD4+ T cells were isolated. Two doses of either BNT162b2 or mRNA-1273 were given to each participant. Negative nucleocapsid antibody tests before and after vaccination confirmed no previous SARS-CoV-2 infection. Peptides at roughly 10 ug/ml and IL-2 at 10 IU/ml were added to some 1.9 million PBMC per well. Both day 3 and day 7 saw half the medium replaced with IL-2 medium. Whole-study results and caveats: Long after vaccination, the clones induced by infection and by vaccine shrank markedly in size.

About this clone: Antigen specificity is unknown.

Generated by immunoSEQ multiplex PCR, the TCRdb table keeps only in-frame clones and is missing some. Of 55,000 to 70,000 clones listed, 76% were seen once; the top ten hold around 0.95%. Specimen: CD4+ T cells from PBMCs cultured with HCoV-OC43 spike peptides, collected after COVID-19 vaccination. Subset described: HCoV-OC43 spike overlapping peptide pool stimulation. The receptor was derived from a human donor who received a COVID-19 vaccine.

CDR3 protein: CASSLMVGGNSPLHF. Written as DNA, the CDR3 is TGTGCCAGCAGCTTGATGGTGGGTGGGAATTCACCCCTCCACTTT. The gene calls are TRBV5-5 and TRBJ1-6; D not resolved. Trimming cost V 1 base and J 7 bases, with 12 bases left between them. The CDR3 is 15 amino acids. Germline loops: CDR1 SGHKS, CDR2 YYEKEE (reference sequence). The entire variable domain, with the rest obtained from reference TRBV5-5 and TRBJ1-6, is as follows: DAGVTQSPTHLIKTRGQQVTLRCSPISGHKSVSWYQQVLGQGPQFIFQYYEKEERGRGNFPDRFSARQFPNYSSELNVNALLLGDSALYLCASSLMVGGNSPLHFGNGTRLTVT.